What follows are 27 T cell receptor beta chains derived from one specimen sequenced in a study of T cells in localized non-small cell lung cancer. Sequencing used immunoSEQ multiplex PCR; TCRdb keeps in-frame clones, though not all of them. The repertoire holds thousands of clones, with about 24% as singletons. The sequencing here drew on lung tumor tissue, taken before any cancer treatment. These receptors were obtained from a man aged 35 to 69 with stage I lung adenocarcinoma.

The rearrangement uses TRBV18 and TRBJ2-3, with 7 bases matching TRBD1. The CDR3 is made up of 15 amino acids. Per germline, CDR1 KGHSH and CDR2 LQKENI. Unmatched junction bases numbered 2, after V lost 0 bases and J lost 2 bases. The CDR3 DNA reads TGTGCCAGCTCACCACCGGACAGGCCCACAGATACGCAGTATTTT. Its protein is CASSPPDRPTDTQYF.

This clone was counted a few times. V is TRBV30 and J is TRBJ2-7; perhaps D is TRBD1 or TRBD2 (6 bases each). The CDR3 runs to 17 residues. CDR1 and CDR2 from the germline V gene are GTSNPN and SVGIG (reference sequence). V gave up 1 base and J gave up 3 bases, with 22 bases separating them. The CDR3 protein is CAWSGQGWGATGYEQYF. CDR3 DNA sequence: TGTGCCTGGAGTGGGCAGGGGTGGGGGGCCACTGGCTACGAGCAGTACTTC.

V gene TRBV19 combines with J gene TRBJ2-1; no clear D. The CDR3 loop spans 15 amino acids. From germline, CDR1 is LNHDA and CDR2 SQIVND (reference sequence). V gave up 5 bases and J gave up 0 bases, with 11 bases separating them. CDR3 sequence: CASSSSSTSYNEQFF. CDR3 DNA sequence: TGTGCCAGTAGTTCTTCTTCGACCTCCTACAATGAGCAGTTCTTC.

This chain uses TRBV18 with TRBJ2-7, with D possibly matching TRBD2 (6 bases). V was clipped by 4 bases and J by 4 bases, with 20 bases between them. This CDR3 contains 16 residues. Germline V gene data show CDR1 as KGHSH and CDR2 as LQKENI. CDR3 DNA: TGTGCCAGCTCACTATACACCGGGGGAGGTGAATACGAGCAGTACTTC. Encoded protein: CASSLYTGGGEYEQYF.

This chain connects TRBV18 to TRBJ1-3, with a tentative D call TRBD1 (6 bases). Trimming stripped 6 bases from V and 3 bases from J, with 15 bases between. This CDR3 spans 15 amino acids. The germline V gene encodes CDR1 KGHSH and CDR2 LQKENI. CDR3: CASSDQGRGGNTIYF. CDR3 sequence (DNA): TGTGCCAGCTCCGACCAGGGCAGGGGTGGAAACACCATATATTTT.

V and J are TRBV29-1 and TRBJ2-1; maybe TRBD2 (7 bases). V lost 5 bases and J lost 7, with 21 bases in between. This CDR3 spans 15 amino acids. Germline assignment: CDR1 SQVTM and CDR2 ANQGSEA. CDR3 coding DNA: TGCAGCGTTAGGAGGGGGGGAGTCTGGCTAAATGAGCAGTTCTTC. It specifies CSVRRGGVWLNEQFF.

The table lists this clone with a few counts. This chain uses TRBV11-3 with TRBJ2-7; 10 nucleotides align to TRBD1. The CDR3 loop spans 17 amino acids. J gave up 2 bases and V 3 bases, and 10 bases lay outside the gene matches. Germline V gene sequence: CDR1 SGHNT, CDR2 YENEEA. The CDR3 DNA is TGTGCCAGCAGCTTTTTACCGGGACAGGGGACTGCCTACGAGCAGTACGTC. Residues: CASSFLPGQGTAYEQYV.

This chain links TRBV11-3 with TRBJ2-6; possibly TRBD2 for D (5 bases). This CDR3 has 19 amino acids. In germline, CDR1 is SGHNT, CDR2 YENEEA. Trimming stripped 5 bases from V and 0 bases from J, with 20 bases between. The CDR3 DNA reads TGTGCCAGCAGCCAAGTCCGGGCCGGGGTTTACTCTGGGGCCAACGTCCTGACTTTC. It is translated as CASSQVRAGVYSGANVLTF.

This clone has only a few counts. The chain carries TRBV30 and TRBJ2-7; D might be TRBD2 (6 bases). CDR3 size: 13 residues. With 3 bases removed from V and 2 bases from J, the gap between germline ends came to 11 bases. The germline gives CDR1 GTSNPN, CDR2 SVGIG (reference sequence). The CDR3 spells CAWSGTSTYEQYF. CDR3 DNA sequence: TGTGCCTGGAGCGGGACTTCCACCTACGAGCAGTACTTC.

This clone turned up a few times. The chain combines TRBV7-2 with TRBJ2-1, with 8 positions matching TRBD2. This CDR3 spans 14 amino acids. From germline, CDR1 is SGHTA and CDR2 FQGNSA. The V and J ends lost 2 bases and 4 bases, in that order; junction bases with no gene match: 1. CDR3 region: CASSLLAGYNEQFF. CDR3 sequence (DNA): TGTGCCAGCAGCTTACTAGCGGGTTACAATGAGCAGTTCTTC.

This rearrangement joins TRBV25-1 to TRBJ2-5; maybe TRBD2 (6 bases). The CDR3 extends over 13 amino acids. Trimming took 4 bases from V and 5 from J, leaving 11 bases between them. Germline-derived CDR1 and CDR2 are MGHDK and SYGVNS. The CDR3 coding sequence is TGTGCCAGCAGTGTTGACGGGAGTGAGACCCAGTACTTC. Translating it yields CASSVDGSETQYF.

In its sample, this clone ranks as medium-sized. Sequence at one end of the junction differs from germline and may be a read error. The chain is built from TRBV6-8 and TRBJ1-2; D perhaps matches TRBD1 (6 bases). Germline V CDR1 and CDR2: MNHGY, SAAAGT. This CDR3 spans 14 amino acids. The CDR3 DNA sequence: TGTGCCATCAGTGTGAGGTCAGGGGACTATGGCTACACCTTC. This sequence encodes CAISVRSGDYGYTF.

This clone has a handful of counts. The chain carries TRBV11-3 and TRBJ2-3, with a possible D match to TRBD2 (7 bases). Germline CDR1 and CDR2: SGHNT and YENEEA. The germline V and J ends were trimmed by 4 bases and 2 bases, with 13 bases remaining between them. The CDR3 loop spans 15 amino acids. The CDR3 DNA follows: TGTGCCAGCAGCTGGGGGGGCTTGACCACAGATACGCAGTATTTT. Translation: CASSWGGLTTDTQYF.

This clone appeared a few times. V gene TRBV6-8 combines with J gene TRBJ2-7, with a weak D call TRBD2 (6 bases). The CDR3 extends over 13 amino acids. V gave up 2 bases and J gave up 4 bases, with 9 bases separating them. Germline CDR1 is MNHGY and CDR2 is SAAAGT. The CDR3, as DNA: TGTGCCAGCAGTTACGGTCTAGCGTACGAGCAGTACGTC. It codes for CASSYGLAYEQYV.

The gene calls are TRBV5-1 and TRBJ1-4, with 8 bases lining up with TRBD1. V was clipped by 4 bases and J by 3 bases; unmatched bases: 14. From germline, CDR1 is SGHRS and CDR2 YFSETQ. There are 18 residues in the CDR3. The CDR3 nucleotides are TGCGCCAGCAGCCTAGGACAGGGCAGTGTCGGAGCTAATGAAAAACTGTTTTTT. Translated, it gives CASSLGQGSVGANEKLFF.

The table lists this clone with a few counts. The CDR3, as DNA: TGTGCCAGCAGTGAGGGGCAGAACACTGAAGCTTTCTTT. Translation gives CASSEGQNTEAFF. The rearrangement uses TRBV6-8 and TRBJ1-1; a weak D match, TRBD1 (5 bases). The CDR3 totals 13 residues. Germline V CDR1 and CDR2: MNHGY, SAAAGT. The germline V and J ends were trimmed by 5 bases and 1 base, with 8 bases remaining between them.

DNA of the CDR3: TGTGCCAGCAGTTTACAGGGTACGCTTTGGCAGCCCCAGCATTTT. It translates to CASSLQGTLWQPQHF. J is TRBJ1-5 and V is TRBV28, with D perhaps TRBD1 (5 bases). The CDR3 is 15 residues long. V shed 2 bases and J shed 7 bases, with 15 bases lying between them. Germline V gene sequence: CDR1 MDHEN, CDR2 SYDVKM. Complete variable domain (other parts from reference TRBV28 and TRBJ1-5): DVKVTQSSRYLVKRTGEKVFLECVQDMDHENMFWYRQDPGLGLRLIYFSYDVKMKEKGDIPEGYSVSREKKERFSLILESASTNQTSMYLCASSLQGTLWQPQHFGDGTRLSIL.

This clone was seen a handful of times. V usage is TRBV11-3 and J usage is TRBJ2-2, with 8 nucleotides matching TRBD1. The ends lost 6 bases at V and 2 bases at J; junction bases unmatched: 8. This CDR3 region has 16 residues. Germline CDR1 and CDR2: SGHNT and YENEEA. In DNA, the CDR3 is TGTGCCAGCAGACCCCGGACAGGGCTAAACACCGGGGAGCTGTTTTTT. Encoded protein: CASRPRTGLNTGELFF.

In this sample, this clone turned up a few times. CDR3 sequence (DNA): TGTGCCAGCTCCCGAGAGCAGGGGATGCTGGAGACCCAGTACTTC. The encoded protein is CASSREQGMLETQYF. V usage is TRBV18 and J usage is TRBJ2-5; D possibly corresponds to TRBD1 (6 bases). The V gene's germline CDR1 is KGHSH and CDR2 LQKENI. Trimming stripped 6 bases from V and 5 bases from J, with 19 bases between. The CDR3 is 15 residues long.

This clone was detected a few times. The gene calls are TRBV6-8 and TRBJ2-2; a possible D gene is TRBD2 (7 bases). V lost 6 bases and J lost 6, with 20 bases in between. CDR3 size: 16 residues. Germline-derived CDR1 and CDR2 are MNHGY and SAAAGT. The CDR3 region is CASSHEGEGLAGELFF. The CDR3 nucleotides are TGTGCCAGCAGCCACGAGGGGGAGGGCCTCGCCGGGGAGCTGTTTTTT.

This clone came up a few times. This chain connects TRBV6-8 to TRBJ2-2; tentatively, D is TRBD1 (6 bases). In germline, CDR1 is MNHGY, CDR2 SAAAGT. This CDR3 comprises 13 residues. The ends were cut back, 5 bases at V and 6 bases at J, with 10 bases in the middle. The CDR3 reads CASSDGQPGELFF. Written as DNA, the CDR3 is TGTGCCAGCAGTGACGGACAGCCCGGGGAGCTGTTTTTT.

This rearrangement joins TRBV6-8 to TRBJ2-3; 7 nucleotides agree with TRBD2. J was trimmed by 6 bases and V by 5 bases; bases with no gene match: 8. Germline V CDR1 and CDR2: MNHGY, SAAAGT. The length of the CDR3 is 14 residues. The chain's CDR3 is CASSPGLVGDTQYF. The DNA of the CDR3 is TGTGCCAGCAGTCCAGGACTAGTGGGTGATACGCAGTATTTT.

This clone was counted a few times. The chain employs TRBV6-8 and TRBJ2-2; D remains ambiguous. V was cut by 4 bases and J by 1 base, with 7 bases left in between. The germline gives CDR1 MNHGY, CDR2 SAAAGT. The CDR3 consists of 14 residues. The DNA for the CDR3 is TGTGCCAGCAGTTTTACAGAGAACACCGGGGAGCTGTTTTTT. Encoded protein: CASSFTENTGELFF.

This clone was found a few times. The V call is TRBV11-3, the J call TRBJ1-1; the D is unclear. The CDR3 has 15 residues. CDR1 is SGHNT and CDR2 is YENEEA in the germline V gene. V dropped 1 base and J dropped 1 base, with 10 bases sitting between them. DNA of the CDR3: TGTGCCAGCAGCTTAGTGGTCGGACCGAACACTGAAGCTTTCTTT. This translates into CASSLVVGPNTEAFF.

Judged by abundance, this clone is medium-sized (0.01 to 0.1%). This CDR3 is CASSLGPNYEQYV. CDR3 DNA: TGTGCCAGCAGCTTAGGACCCAACTACGAGCAGTACGTC. V and J are TRBV7-2 and TRBJ2-7, with no clear D. Trimming took off 1 base at V and 3 bases at J, with 7 bases between the two ends. The CDR3 loop spans 13 amino acids. CDR1 and CDR2 from the germline V gene are SGHTA and FQGNSA.

This clone turned up a few times. The rearrangement uses TRBV6-8 and TRBJ2-2; TRBD1 might be the D (5 bases). The germline CDR1 and CDR2 sequences are MNHGY and SAAAGT. The CDR3 runs to 15 residues. V was cut by 2 bases and J by 1 base, with 8 bases left in between. CDR3 sequence (DNA): TGTGCCAGCAGTTACGGGCAGGGGAACACCGGGGAGCTGTTTTTT. Protein sequence: CASSYGQGNTGELFF.

By its share, this clone is medium-sized (0.01 to 0.1%). The chain uses TRBV6-8 and TRBJ2-3, with TRBD1 matching over 7 bases. CDR1 is MNHGY, CDR2 SAAAGT, per germline. The V gene end was trimmed by 10 bases and the J gene end by 1 base; junction bases not matched to a gene: 2. This CDR3 has 12 residues. CDR3: CATGTGTDTQYF. CDR3 nucleotides: TGTGCCACCGGGACAGGCACAGATACGCAGTATTTT.